The 28 T cell receptor beta chains presented below share a single source sample, sequenced in a study of Tregs in tolerant kidney transplant recipients (dated by TCRdb to between 2019 and 2020). Library method: the immunoSEQ multiplex PCR assay. TCRdb took this table from immuneACCESS and kept in-frame rearrangements with V and J called. Such tables lack part of the clones; where checked against another copy, unresolved V genes explain under half of the gap, and the rest is unexplained. The sample has about 46,000 clones on record, 75% to 95% of them singletons. The ten largest clones add up to about 0.74% of the sample. The specimen was Tregs from blood. These receptor sequences come from a human donor in good health.

V usage is TRBV6-5 and J usage is TRBJ1-6; D not certain. This CDR3 spans 15 amino acids. Germline V lookup: CDR1 MNHEY, CDR2 SVGAGI. V gave up 0 bases and J gave up 9 bases, with 12 bases separating them. Written as DNA, the CDR3 is TGTGCCAGCAGTTACTCTGGCAGGCGTGGTTCACCCCTCCACTTT. Its protein is CASSYSGRRGSPLHF.

This chain connects TRBV4-1 to TRBJ2-5; D is possibly TRBD1 or TRBD2 (5 bases each). There are 22 residues in the CDR3. The V end was cut by 3 bases, the J end by 1 base, with 33 bases between. Germline V gives CDR1 MGHRA, CDR2 YSYEKL. Written as DNA, the CDR3 is TGCGCCAGCAGCCACCAACCTAAGGGAAAAGGGACGCGGCGAATACTCCAAGAGACCCAGTACTTC. Translation: CASSHQPKGKGTRRILQETQYF.

Note on this clone: The same CDR3 arises from other DNA sequences in this sample as well. The V gene is TRBV4-2, the J gene TRBJ1-1; D is uncertain. The germline V gene encodes CDR1 LGHNA and CDR2 YNFKEQ. The CDR3 spans 13 residues. The V gene lost 3 bases and the J gene lost 2 bases, with 7 bases spanning the gap. CDR3 sequence reads: CASSQGRNTEAFF. The CDR3 region has the DNA TGTGCCAGCAGCCAGGGGAGAAACACTGAAGCTTTCTTT.

Of note for this clone: It is unclear where the CDR3 begins or ends on the DNA, so no DNA is shown, and the CDR3 is as TCRdb lists it. The V and J genes are TRBV12-5 and TRBJ2-3; TRBD2 reflects the table's D call only, with no check against the DNA. Germline V gene data show CDR1 as LGHNT and CDR2 as FRNRAP. Both ends counted, the CDR3 spans 15 residues. CDR3 loop: CASGLGTGSTDTQYF.

This clone was detected only once. The rearrangement uses TRBV5-1 and TRBJ2-7, with 11 bases lining up with TRBD2. This CDR3 is 19 amino acids long. Germline CDR1 SGHRS, CDR2 YFSETQ. J gave up 3 bases and V 4 bases, and 18 bases lay outside the gene matches. DNA for the CDR3: TGCGCCAGCAGCCTGAACAGGGGAAGGGCCCTAGCGGGGGGCTACGAGCAGTACTTC. Protein product: CASSLNRGRALAGGYEQYF.

The rearrangement links TRBV7-9 to TRBJ1-6; D gene unclear. V shed 0 bases and J shed 8 bases, with 2 bases lying between them. CDR3 length: 12 amino acids. Germline CDR1 is SEHNR and CDR2 is FQNEAQ (reference sequence). CDR3 region: CASSLADSPLHF. The CDR3 bases are TGTGCCAGCAGCTTAGCGGATTCACCCCTCCACTTT.

The chain recombines TRBV5-1 with TRBJ2-3, with D possibly matching TRBD2 (5 bases). Per germline, CDR1 SGHRS and CDR2 YFSETQ. The CDR3 totals 16 residues. The V end was cut by 1 base, the J end by 2 bases, with 14 bases between. Here the CDR3 reads CASSLIAGMNTDTQYF. The CDR3, as DNA: TGCGCCAGCAGCTTGATTGCCGGGATGAACACAGATACGCAGTATTTT.

V and J are TRBV18 and TRBJ1-5; D not certain. V gave up 1 base and J gave up 4 bases, with 14 bases separating them. CDR1 and CDR2 from the germline V gene are KGHSH and LQKENI. The CDR3 runs to 16 residues. The CDR3 loop reads CASSPQGAGSNQPQHF. Written as DNA, the CDR3 is TGTGCCAGCTCACCACAGGGCGCGGGGTCTAATCAGCCCCAGCATTTT. Combining the CDR3 with reference TRBV18 and TRBJ1-5 gives the whole variable domain NAGVMQNPRHLVRRRGQEARLRCSPMKGHSHVYWYRQLPEEGLKFMVYLQKENIIDESGMPKERFSAEFPKEGPSILRIQQVVRGDSAAYFCASSPQGAGSNQPQHFGDGTRLSIL.

V and J are TRBV7-7 and TRBJ2-7; perhaps TRBD1 as D (6 bases). Germline values: CDR1 SSHAT, CDR2 FNYEAQ (reference sequence). V gave up 5 bases and J gave up 2 bases, with 13 bases separating them. The CDR3 has 14 residues. The CDR3 loop is CASSMDRPPYEQYF. In DNA form, the CDR3 reads TGTGCCAGCAGCATGGACAGACCCCCCTACGAGCAGTACTTC.

The chain is built from TRBV5-6 and TRBJ2-7; 10 bases are a match to TRBD2. The CDR3 has 16 amino acids. Germline V gene sequence: CDR1 SGHDT, CDR2 YYEEEE. V was clipped by 4 bases and J by 0 bases; unmatched bases: 7. In nucleotides, the CDR3 is TGTGCCAGCAGCCTCGGGCTAGCGGGGGACTCCTACGAGCAGTACTTC. Translating gives CASSLGLAGDSYEQYF.

The V gene is TRBV7-2, the J gene TRBJ2-1, with TRBD2 identical over 10 bases. This CDR3 spans 19 amino acids. Germline-derived CDR1 and CDR2 are SGHTA and FQGNSA. V lost 5 bases, J lost 5 bases, and 18 bases stayed unmatched. CDR3 nucleotide sequence: TGTGCCAGCAGCCCGCCTAGTCCTCTAGCGGGAGACCGCCACAATGAGCAGTTCTTC. The encoded protein is CASSPPSPLAGDRHNEQFF.

This clone came up once. This sequence joins TRBV6-6 and TRBJ2-5; D possibly corresponds to TRBD2 (7 bases). This CDR3 spans 16 amino acids. V was shortened by 3 bases and J by 4 bases, with 18 bases between the two germline ends. Germline V lookup: CDR1 MNHNY, CDR2 SVGAGI (reference sequence). Written as DNA, the CDR3 is TGTGCCAGCAGTTATGACAGGACTAGGGGTCGAGAGACCCAGTACTTC. Amino acid sequence: CASSYDRTRGRETQYF.

The V and J genes are TRBV5-1 and TRBJ1-1; a weak D match, TRBD1 (5 bases). The CDR3 spans 17 residues. Germline CDR1 is SGHRS and CDR2 is YFSETQ. The ends were cut back, 4 bases at V and 2 bases at J, with 21 bases in the middle. CDR3 in amino acids: CASSITGTARLNTEAFF. The CDR3 DNA follows: TGCGCCAGCAGCATCACCGGGACCGCGAGACTTAACACTGAAGCTTTCTTT.

The CDR3 DNA reads as TGTGCCAGCAGTGCCCCTGGCGAGCAGTACTTC. Translation: CASSAPGEQYF. The chain carries TRBV6-1 and TRBJ2-7; D gene ambiguous. The ends were cut back, 4 bases at V and 6 bases at J, with 7 bases in the middle. The CDR3 has 11 amino acids. CDR1 and CDR2 (germline): MNHNS, SASEGT.

The chain uses TRBV7-9 and TRBJ1-1; TRBD1 matches 7 bases. CDR1 is SEHNR, CDR2 FQNEAQ, per germline (reference sequence). This CDR3 contains 13 residues. V shed 5 bases and J 4 bases; nucleotides not matched to a gene: 4. DNA for the CDR3: TGTGCCAGCAGCCCGGGACAGTTCACTGAAGCTTTCTTT. Its translation: CASSPGQFTEAFF.

The DNA of the CDR3 is TGTGCCAGTAGTAGGTATTTTGACGCAGGGAACACTGAAGCTTTCTTT. It codes for CASSRYFDAGNTEAFF. V and J are TRBV19 and TRBJ1-1; unclear D gene. Germline assignment: CDR1 LNHDA and CDR2 SQIVND (reference sequence). The CDR3 length is 16 residues. The ends were cut back, 4 bases at V and 1 base at J, with 16 bases in the middle.

The chain uses TRBV5-4 and TRBJ1-1; no reliable D call. Trimming took off 2 bases at V and 1 base at J, with 9 bases between the two ends. The CDR3 length is 14 residues. CDR1 SGHNT and CDR2 YYREEE come from the germline V gene (reference sequence). As DNA, the CDR3 is TGTGCCAGCAGCTTCGCTGGGCCGAACACTGAAGCTTTCTTT. Amino acid sequence: CASSFAGPNTEAFF. The variable domain in full, completed from reference TRBV5-4 and TRBJ1-1, reads ETGVTQSPTHLIKTRGQQVTLRCSSQSGHNTVSWYQQALGQGPQFIFQYYREEENGRGNFPPRFSGLQFPNYSSELNVNALELDDSALYLCASSFAGPNTEAFFGQGTRLTVV.

This CDR3 reads CASRLWGETEAFF. The CDR3, as DNA: TGCGCCAGCAGGTTGTGGGGGGAAACTGAAGCTTTCTTT. The rearrangement joins TRBV5-1 to TRBJ1-1; D possibly corresponds to TRBD1 (5 bases). V was clipped by 5 bases and J by 5 bases, with 13 bases between them. This CDR3 comprises 13 residues. CDR1 is SGHRS, CDR2 YFSETQ, per germline.

This clone was detected only a few times. This chain connects TRBV19 to TRBJ1-5, with D possibly matching TRBD1 (5 bases). With 7 bases removed from V and 3 bases from J, the gap between germline ends came to 13 bases. The CDR3 has 14 amino acids. Germline V gene sequence: CDR1 LNHDA, CDR2 SQIVND (reference sequence). CDR3 nucleotide sequence: TGTGCCAGTAAGGGGCAGGTCTACAATCAGCCCCAGCATTTT. Translated, it gives CASKGQVYNQPQHF.

The V call is TRBV5-4, the J call TRBJ2-1; D not certain. This CDR3 region has 12 residues. Germline loops: CDR1 SGHNT, CDR2 YYREEE (reference sequence). Trimming shortened V by 9 bases and J by 8 bases, and 15 bases separated the two germline ends. The CDR3 nucleotides are TGTGCCACCGAGTCTATTAGCTATGAGCAGTTCTTC. Translating gives CATESISYEQFF. The whole variable domain, remainder taken from reference TRBV5-4 and TRBJ2-1, is ETGVTQSPTHLIKTRGQQVTLRCSSQSGHNTVSWYQQALGQGPQFIFQYYREEENGRGNFPPRFSGLQFPNYSSELNVNALELDDSALYLCATESISYEQFFGPGTRLTVL.

About this clone: The sample holds other DNA sequences that translate to the same CDR3. J is TRBJ2-1 and V is TRBV6-6; D might be TRBD1 or TRBD2, each matching 6 bases. Germline V CDR1 and CDR2: MNHNY, SVGAGI (reference sequence). The CDR3 covers 15 residues. With 6 bases removed from V and 2 bases from J, the gap between germline ends came to 14 bases. The CDR3 DNA follows: TGTGCCAGCAGCGGGGGCCGGCTTACCTACAATGAGCAGTTCTTC. Its protein is CASSGGRLTYNEQFF.

This rearrangement joins TRBV5-1 to TRBJ2-1; 7 nucleotides line up with TRBD2. Trimming removed 9 bases from V and 7 bases from J; junction bases left unmatched: 10. CDR3 length equals 13 residues. Per germline, CDR1 SGHRS and CDR2 YFSETQ. The DNA of the CDR3 is TGCGCCACCGCTCGGGAGGCCGGGAATGAGCAGTTCTTC. Translated, it gives CATAREAGNEQFF.

This sequence joins TRBV6-1 and TRBJ1-5; D call uncertain. Trimming removed 4 bases at V and 7 bases at J, with 14 bases between. From germline, CDR1 is MNHNS and CDR2 SASEGT. The CDR3 consists of 14 residues. The CDR3 sequence: CASSGVLAGQPQHF. The DNA for the CDR3 is TGTGCCAGCAGTGGGGTGTTGGCGGGCCAGCCCCAGCATTTT.

DNA for the CDR3: TGTGCCAGCAGTTCCTCGAATGAAAAACTGTTTTTT. Residues: CASSSSNEKLFF. This rearrangement joins TRBV6-6 to TRBJ1-4; D is uncertain. The CDR3 has 12 residues. Germline CDR1 and CDR2: MNHNY and SVGAGI (reference sequence). With 4 bases removed from V and 5 bases from J, the gap between germline ends came to 5 bases.

The gene calls are TRBV6-1 and TRBJ2-7; D gene unclear. The V gene lost 3 bases and the J gene lost 2 bases, with 11 bases spanning the gap. CDR1 MNHNS and CDR2 SASEGT come from the germline V gene. CDR3 length: 14 amino acids. CDR3 nucleotide sequence: TGTGCCAGCAGTGAGGGAAGGCCACCCTACGAGCAGTACTTC. Its protein is CASSEGRPPYEQYF.

The V and J genes are TRBV4-1 and TRBJ1-2; D possibly corresponds to TRBD1 (5 bases). Germline CDR1 and CDR2: MGHRA and YSYEKL. The V end lost 5 bases, the J end lost 7 bases, and 17 bases lay between the germline ends. The CDR3 has 14 residues. The CDR3, as DNA: TGCGCCAGCAGCGGAACCGGGACGGGTCTTGGCTACACCTTC. Encoded protein: CASSGTGTGLGYTF.

The chain employs TRBV5-1 and TRBJ2-7, with 8 positions matching TRBD1. Per the germline V gene, CDR1 is SGHRS and CDR2 is YFSETQ. With V trimmed by 4 bases and J by 9 bases, 12 bases remained unmatched. The CDR3 runs 14 residues. CDR3 in DNA: TGCGCCAGCAGCCTCGACAGGGGTCTGAGTGGGCAGTACTTC. Amino acid sequence: CASSLDRGLSGQYF. The full variable domain, its missing parts supplied by reference TRBV5-1 and TRBJ2-7, is KAGVTQTPRYLIKTRGQQVTLSCSPISGHRSVSWYQQTPGQGLQFLFEYFSETQRNKGNFPGRFSGRQFSNSRSEMNVSTLELGDSALYLCASSLDRGLSGQYFGPGTRLTVT.

The chain links TRBV30 to TRBJ1-6; no reliable D call. V lost 3 bases, J lost 7 bases, and 4 bases lay in between. CDR3 length: 11 amino acids. Germline assignment: CDR1 GTSNPN and CDR2 SVGIG (reference sequence). For the CDR3, the DNA is TGTGCCTGGAGGTCGAATTCACCCCTCCACTTT. It encodes CAWRSNSPLHF. Drawing the rest from reference TRBV30 and TRBJ1-6, the complete variable domain is SQTIHQWPATLVQPVGSPLSLECTVEGTSNPNLYWYRQAAGRGLQLLFYSVGIGQISSEVPQNLSASRPQDRQFILSSKKLLLSDSGFYLCAWRSNSPLHFGNGTRLTVT.